This T cell receptor (beta chain) was profiled in a study of blood T cell repertoires in COVID-19. Study background: COVID-19 samples collected from the United States, Italy and Spain covered acute and convalescent phases. From T cells, B-cell-depleted T cells, or PBMCs came the material, which was cDNA or gDNA.

There are 10 residues in the CDR3. CDR1 and CDR2 (germline): DFQATT, SNEGSKA (reference sequence). In the authors' methods: Quantification of nucleated cells was approximated via reference gene primer amplification. Sequencing was performed with immunoSEQ multiplex PCR; in TCRdb, only in-frame clones are kept and a portion is missing. V, J and clone size are those of that table, while D and trimming were read from the DNA. The sample shows 450,000 or so clones, about 88% of them seen only once. Turning to this clone: Germline and junction disagree at one end, which may indicate a read error.

Material for sequencing was peripheral blood. This sequence was found in a middle-aged woman with COVID-19, enrolled during active disease. The chain links TRBV20-1 to TRBJ2-1; D unclear. As DNA, the CDR3 is TGCAGTGCGAGAGCCTATGAGCAGTTCTTC. As protein: CSARAYEQFF.